Below, one TCR beta chain is given with its context. This sample stems from a study of blood T cell repertoires in COVID-19. Measured with immunoSEQ multiplex PCR; TCRdb has only the in-frame clones, and not every one. The sample includes roughly 60,000 clones, approximately 88% of them seen just once. The CDR3 is 16 residues long. J was trimmed by 3 bases and V by 1 base; bases with no gene match: 5. The germline V gene encodes CDR1 MNHNS and CDR2 SASEGT. The source of this sequence is a man aged 30 to 39 with COVID-19, enrolled during active disease. V and J are TRBV6-1 and TRBJ2-1, with TRBD2 matching 8 bases. Sequencing was done on a sample of peripheral blood. The CDR3 DNA follows: TGTGCCAGCAGTGAAGTCGCTAGCGGGCTCTACAATGAGCAGTTCTTC. It translates to CASSEVASGLYNEQFF.